There are a few counts of the clone carrying this T cell receptor (beta chain). Its antigen remains unknown. J was trimmed by 7 bases and V by 7 bases; bases with no gene match: 3. The CDR3 covers 13 residues. Germline-derived CDR1 and CDR2 are MNHNS and SASEGT. The data are from a study of beta chain features in type 1 diabetes. Sampling consisted of one heparinised blood draw per donor, averaging approximately 120 mL. Based on CD45RO/CCR7/CD25/CD127/CD95/CD27, CD4+ regulatory, stem cell-like memory, naive and central memory cells were sorted. Expressed TCRB transcripts were sequenced because the isolated RNA had all been reverse transcribed beforehand. The repertoire was sequenced with immunoSEQ multiplex PCR; TCRdb's copy has only in-frame clones and lacks some. The sample records approximately 170,000 clones, 7.8% being singletons. Study results and caveats: Among patients with Type 1 diabetes, TCRB CDR3s were moderately but significantly shorter in every one of the four CD4+ subsets.

Sequencing was performed on central memory CD4+ T cells from blood. The clonotype was recovered from a woman aged 40 to 49 with type 1 diabetes. The chain recombines TRBV6-1 with TRBJ2-1, with 11 bases that match TRBD2. CDR3 loop: CASTRTSGNEQFF. CDR3 DNA sequence: TGTGCCAGCACTCGGACTAGCGGGAATGAGCAGTTCTTC.